The 21 T cell receptor beta chains reported below all come from one sample, sequenced in a study of T cells after yellow fever vaccination. TCRdb reprocessed the 5' RACE reads with MiXCR, giving one entry per CDR3 protein. Here the sample spans under 600,000 distinct CDR3 sequences, 13% being singletons. Sequencing was performed on PBMCs, taken on the day of the yellow fever booster vaccination. These receptors all come from a young man who received the YFV17D yellow fever vaccine.

The chain is built from TRBV21-1 and TRBJ2-1; the table gives TRBD2 as D, unverified against the DNA. TRBV21-1 is deemed a pseudogene. The CDR3 has 14 residues. The DNA for the CDR3 is TGTGCCAGCAGCAAGTTCGAGCGGTACAATGAGCAGTTCTTC. Its protein product is CASSKFERYNEQFF.

The chain links TRBV19 to TRBJ2-1; maybe TRBD2 (7 bases). The V gene's germline CDR1 is LNHDA and CDR2 SQIVND (reference sequence). This CDR3 is built from 15 residues. The V and J ends lost 6 bases and 0 bases respectively, with 12 bases between them. Here the CDR3 DNA reads TGTGCCAGTAGGGGCGGGGGCCGCTCCTACAATGAGCAGTTCTTC. Translation gives CASRGGGRSYNEQFF.

This chain uses TRBV7-2 with TRBJ2-5; 11 bases fit TRBD1. Germline V gene sequence: CDR1 SGHTA, CDR2 FQGNSA. With V trimmed by 5 bases and J by 6 bases, 8 bases remained unmatched. The CDR3 length is 15 residues. CDR3 DNA sequence: TGTGCCAGCAGCCTCGGACAGGGGGCGCAAAAGACCCAGTACTTC. This encodes CASSLGQGAQKTQYF.

The gene calls are TRBV23-1 and TRBJ2-7; TRBD2 agrees at 7 bases. TRBV23-1 is treated as an ORF (open reading frame) with a function not yet certain. This CDR3 has 14 residues. Germline trimming cut 8 bases from V and 5 bases from J; bases unmatched to any gene: 12. CDR3 nucleotide sequence: TGCGCCAGCGGCCGGGAGGCGGGAGAAAACGAGCAGTACTTC. Its protein is CASGREAGENEQYF.

This rearrangement joins TRBV5-1 to TRBJ2-3; D call uncertain. The germline CDR1 and CDR2 sequences are SGHRS and YFSETQ. The V end was cut by 0 bases, the J end by 5 bases, with 7 bases between. CDR3 length equals 13 residues. The CDR3 here is CASSLDLRDTQYF. CDR3 nucleotides: TGCGCCAGCAGCTTGGATCTTCGAGATACGCAGTATTTT. Looking up the rest from reference TRBV5-1 and TRBJ2-3 gives the full variable domain: KAGVTQTPRYLIKTRGQQVTLSCSPISGHRSVSWYQQTPGQGLQFLFEYFSETQRNKGNFPGRFSGRQFSNSRSEMNVSTLELGDSALYLCASSLDLRDTQYFGPGTRLTVL.

Only a few counts were recorded for this clonotype. The chain has TRBV6-2 or TRBV6-3 and TRBJ2-3, with D possibly TRBD2 on 6 matching bases. The CDR3 has 17 amino acids. V lost 3 bases, J lost 9 bases, and 25 bases lay in between. Per germline, CDR1 MNHEY and CDR2 SVGEGT. CDR3: CASSYSHARRAGWTQYF. CDR3 bases: TGTGCCAGCAGTTATAGCCACGCCCGGAGGGCCGGATGGACGCAGTATTTT.

The rearrangement joins TRBV28 to TRBJ2-7; TRBD2 matches at 12 bases. The CDR3 has 14 residues. Germline-derived CDR1 and CDR2 are MDHEN and SYDVKM. Germline trimming cut 4 bases from V and 6 bases from J; bases unmatched to any gene: 4. This CDR3 reads CASSSLAGGFEQYF. In nucleotides, the CDR3 is TGTGCCAGCAGTTCCCTAGCGGGAGGGTTCGAGCAGTACTTC.

In this sample, this clonotype turned up a few times. The chain uses TRBV9 and TRBJ2-5; 7 bases are shared with TRBD1. Germline CDR1 reads SGDLS; CDR2 reads YYNGEE. This CDR3 is built from 14 residues. V gave up 0 bases and J gave up 4 bases; unmatched junction bases: 3. Here the CDR3 reads CASSVEGAGETQYF. The CDR3 DNA follows: TGTGCCAGCAGCGTAGAGGGGGCCGGAGAGACCCAGTACTTC.

The V and J genes are TRBV3-1 and TRBJ2-1, with 9 bases identical to TRBD2. Looked up from germline, CDR1 is LGHDT and CDR2 is YNNKEL (reference sequence). V trimming: 0 bases; J trimming: 4 bases; junction bases outside the gene matches: 7. CDR3 length: 17 residues. The DNA of the CDR3 is TGTGCCAGCAGCCAAGAACGGGTGACTAGCGGATACAATGAGCAGTTCTTC. Encoded protein: CASSQERVTSGYNEQFF.

The V call is TRBV7-9, the J call TRBJ2-1; 9 bases align to TRBD2. Germline trimming cut 5 bases from V and 7 bases from J; bases unmatched to any gene: 9. The CDR3 is made up of 15 amino acids. CDR1 is SEHNR and CDR2 is FQNEAQ in the germline V gene (reference sequence). CDR3 sequence: CASSEVGGRVNEQFF. CDR3 nucleotide sequence: TGTGCCAGCAGCGAAGTAGGCGGGAGGGTGAATGAGCAGTTCTTC.

J is TRBJ2-7 and V is TRBV5-6; 7 nucleotides match TRBD1. Germline V gives CDR1 SGHDT, CDR2 YYEEEE. CDR3 size: 17 residues. The V segment lost 0 bases and the J segment 2 bases; nucleotides outside the gene matches: 11. The CDR3 loop is CASSLGGQRERAYEQYF. CDR3 in DNA: TGTGCCAGCAGCTTGGGGGGACAGAGAGAAAGAGCCTACGAGCAGTACTTC.

The chain joins TRBV7-8 to TRBJ2-5, with D uncertain. Germline-derived CDR1 and CDR2 are SGHVS and FQNEAQ. CDR3 length: 11 residues. V lost 7 bases and J 5 bases, leaving 8 bases between the germline ends. Written as DNA, the CDR3 is TGTGCCAGCACCATATCGGAGACCCAGTACTTC. Translation gives CASTISETQYF.

This rearrangement joins TRBV5-1 to TRBJ2-3; 7 bases agree with TRBD2. The J segment lost 1 base and the V segment lost 0 bases, leaving 5 bases of the junction unmatched. Germline CDR1 reads SGHRS; CDR2 reads YFSETQ. The CDR3 has 16 residues. The CDR3 DNA reads TGCGCCAGCAGCTTGGGCCGGGACTACCGCACAGATACGCAGTATTTT. Its protein is CASSLGRDYRTDTQYF.

CDR3: CSASEFVGVSSYNEQFF. Written as DNA, the CDR3 is TGCAGTGCTAGTGAGTTCGTTGGCGTTAGCTCCTACAATGAGCAGTTCTTC. The genes are TRBV20-1 and TRBJ2-1; D unresolved. Per germline, CDR1 DFQATT and CDR2 SNEGSKA (reference sequence). V shed 3 bases and J shed 0 bases, with 18 bases lying between them. CDR3 length: 17 residues.

The chain is built from TRBV20-1 and TRBJ2-5; perhaps TRBD2 as D (5 bases). CDR3 length equals 13 residues. CDR1 DFQATT and CDR2 SNEGSKA come from the germline V gene (reference sequence). Trimming stripped 5 bases from V and 2 bases from J, with 12 bases between. The CDR3 here is CSASRTVQETQYF. CDR3 nucleotide sequence: TGCAGTGCTTCTAGGACTGTTCAAGAGACCCAGTACTTC.

V gene TRBV7-2 combines with J gene TRBJ2-2; D is uncertain. This CDR3 is built from 14 residues. Per germline, CDR1 SGHTA and CDR2 FQGNSA. Trimming pared 4 bases from V and 5 bases from J, leaving 11 bases between. The CDR3 region is CASSSPSRTGELFF. The CDR3 DNA is TGTGCCAGCAGCTCCCCTAGTCGGACCGGGGAGCTGTTTTTT.

The V gene is TRBV5-1, the J gene TRBJ2-2; D unresolved. Trimming stripped 5 bases from V and 1 base from J, with 6 bases between. The CDR3 is 13 amino acids. The germline V gene encodes CDR1 SGHRS and CDR2 YFSETQ. CDR3 protein: CASRPGNTGELFF. The CDR3 nucleotides are TGCGCCAGCAGACCAGGGAACACCGGGGAGCTGTTTTTT. Looking up the rest from reference TRBV5-1 and TRBJ2-2 gives the full variable domain: KAGVTQTPRYLIKTRGQQVTLSCSPISGHRSVSWYQQTPGQGLQFLFEYFSETQRNKGNFPGRFSGRQFSNSRSEMNVSTLELGDSALYLCASRPGNTGELFFGEGSRLTVL.

There are many counts of this clonotype. The V call is TRBV7-3, the J call TRBJ2-2; the D call may be TRBD1 or TRBD2 (5 bases each). CDR1 SGHTA and CDR2 FQGTGA come from the germline V gene. CDR3 size: 15 residues. Trimming stripped 5 bases from V and 5 bases from J, with 15 bases between. The CDR3 is CASSRDGQGTGELFF. The CDR3 region has the DNA TGTGCCAGCAGCCGGGACGGTCAAGGGACCGGGGAGCTGTTTTTT.

The table lists this clonotype with a few counts. V usage is TRBV7-9 and J usage is TRBJ2-2; no reliable D call. Germline CDR1 SEHNR, CDR2 FQNEAQ (reference sequence). The CDR3 consists of 15 residues. V shed 4 bases and J shed 4 bases, with 13 bases lying between them. CDR3 residues: CASSSQDGLTGELFF. The CDR3 DNA sequence: TGTGCCAGCAGCTCCCAGGACGGTCTCACCGGGGAGCTGTTTTTT.

This clonotype was observed at least ten times. CDR3 sequence reads: CASSPRTERYEQYF. In DNA, the CDR3 is TGTGCCAGCAGCCCAAGGACGGAGAGGTACGAGCAGTACTTC. This chain uses TRBV7-2 with TRBJ2-7, with no clear D. V lost 5 bases and J 4 bases, leaving 15 bases between the germline ends. The CDR3 runs 14 residues. The germline V gene has CDR1 SGHTA and CDR2 FQGNSA.

V is TRBV7-2 and J is TRBJ1-4; 10 positions agree with TRBD1. With V trimmed by 0 bases and J by 7 bases, 2 bases remained unmatched. Germline V lookup: CDR1 SGHTA, CDR2 FQGNSA. This CDR3 contains 15 residues. In nucleotides, the CDR3 is TGTGCCAGCAGCTTAGCTCGGGACAGGGGTGAAAAACTGTTTTTT. Amino acids: CASSLARDRGEKLFF. Combining the CDR3 with reference TRBV7-2 and TRBJ1-4 gives the whole variable domain GAGVSQSPSNKVTEKGKDVELRCDPISGHTALYWYRQSLGQGLEFLIYFQGNSAPDKSGLPSDRFSAERTGGSVSTLTIQRTQQEDSAVYLCASSLARDRGEKLFFGSGTQLSVL.